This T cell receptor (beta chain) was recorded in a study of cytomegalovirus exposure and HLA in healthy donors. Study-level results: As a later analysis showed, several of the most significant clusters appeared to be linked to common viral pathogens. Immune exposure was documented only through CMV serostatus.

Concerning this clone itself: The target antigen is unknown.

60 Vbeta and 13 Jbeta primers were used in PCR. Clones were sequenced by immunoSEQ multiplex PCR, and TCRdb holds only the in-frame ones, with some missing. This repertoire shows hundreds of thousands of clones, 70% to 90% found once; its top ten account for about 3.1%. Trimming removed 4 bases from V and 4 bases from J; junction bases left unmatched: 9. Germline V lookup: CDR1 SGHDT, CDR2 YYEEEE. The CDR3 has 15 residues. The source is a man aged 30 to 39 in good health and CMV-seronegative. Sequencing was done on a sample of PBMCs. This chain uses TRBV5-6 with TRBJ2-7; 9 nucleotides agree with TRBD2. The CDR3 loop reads CASSPPGTSRYEQYF. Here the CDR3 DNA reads TGTGCCAGCAGCCCACCCGGGACTAGCCGGTACGAGCAGTACTTC.